The present T cell receptor (beta chain) was sequenced within a study of shared clonotypes between healthy human individuals. Study details: Serving as donors were a couple of women and a few men, whose ages spanned 18 to 49.

On this clone itself: Its antigen is currently unknown.

Study conclusions and caveats: Sequencing depth was expected to affect clonotype sharing among donors.

It was across several immunoSEQ plates that each subset's genomic DNA was evenly split. As processed by the authors: Filtering differed for immunoSEQ, which gave only junction sequences without quality scores. Assay: immunoSEQ multiplex PCR; the TCRdb copy retains only in-frame clones and omits some. The V and J calls and clone size are taken from that table; D and trimming were inferred from the DNA. This sample has about 470,000 clones, with about four fifths found just once. Sample: PBMCs. The receptor comes from a woman in her forties in good health. Some clones in this sample may be carry-over from other donors' samples.

CDR3 amino acids: CASSLERQGANTEAFF. For the CDR3, the DNA is TGTGCCAGCAGCTTAGAGCGACAGGGGGCGAACACTGAAGCTTTCTTT. This chain links TRBV7-8 with TRBJ1-1, with 10 bases identical to TRBD1. CDR3 length equals 16 residues. J gave up 1 base and V 1 base, and 3 bases lay outside the gene matches. From germline, CDR1 is SGHVS and CDR2 FQNEAQ.